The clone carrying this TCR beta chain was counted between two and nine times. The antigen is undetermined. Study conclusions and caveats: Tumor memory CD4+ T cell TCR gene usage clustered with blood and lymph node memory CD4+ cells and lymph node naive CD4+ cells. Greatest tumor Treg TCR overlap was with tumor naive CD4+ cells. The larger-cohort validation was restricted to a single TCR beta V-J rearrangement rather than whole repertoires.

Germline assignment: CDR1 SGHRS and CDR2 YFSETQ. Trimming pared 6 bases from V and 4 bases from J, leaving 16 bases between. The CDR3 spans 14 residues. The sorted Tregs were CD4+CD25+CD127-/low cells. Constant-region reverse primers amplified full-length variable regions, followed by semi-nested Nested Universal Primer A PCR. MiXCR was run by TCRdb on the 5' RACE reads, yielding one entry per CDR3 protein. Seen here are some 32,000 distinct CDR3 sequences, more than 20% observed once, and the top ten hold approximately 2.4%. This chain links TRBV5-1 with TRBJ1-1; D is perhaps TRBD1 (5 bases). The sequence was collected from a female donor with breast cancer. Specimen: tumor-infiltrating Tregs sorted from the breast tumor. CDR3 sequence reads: CASTLGGASTEAFF. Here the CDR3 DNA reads TGCGCCAGCACCCTGGGGGGTGCAAGCACTGAAGCTTTCTTT.